Listed below are T cell receptor beta chains from one sample, sequenced in a study of blood T cell repertoires in COVID-19. TCRdb's copy holds only in-frame clones and misses some; the assay was immunoSEQ multiplex PCR. The table records more than 250,000 clones, about 89% of them present only once. The source material was peripheral blood. These TCRs come from a man younger than 35 who had recovered from COVID-19. Both conserved end residues are part of each CDR3. The D gene is left open where the match is weak. Clone size is shown for a subset of rows, as once, few, many or a class of expanded clone.

TRBD1 | TRBJ1-2 | TRBV10-2 | few | 14 | TGCGCCAGCAGCCCCCCCACAGGGGACGGTGGCTACACCTTC | CASSPPTGDGGYTF
NA | TRBJ1-5 | TRBV19 | once | 18 | TGTGCCAGTAGTCCCCTCCGTGCAGGGACATATAGCAATCAGCCCCAGCATTTT | CASSPLRAGTYSNQPQHF
NA | TRBJ1-5 | TRBV18 | NA | 15 | TGTGCCAGCTCACAAACAAGGGACCAGGGGAAGCCCCAGCATTTT | CASSQTRDQGKPQHF
TRBD1 | TRBJ2-2 | TRBV7-9 | NA | 16 | TGTGCCAGCAGCTTCGGCCCCGGGACAGACGCCGGGGAGCTGTTTTTT | CASSFGPGTDAGELFF
NA | TRBJ1-5 | TRBV19 | NA | 17 | TGTGCCAGTAGCCCCCCGCCAGGGGCAGGAGGCAATCAGCCCCAGCATTTT | CASSPPPGAGGNQPQHF
NA | TRBJ1-5 | TRBV10-3 | few | 13 | TGTGCCATCTGTAACGGGAGCAATCAGCCCCAGCATTTT | CAICNGSNQPQHF
TRBD1 | TRBJ1-2 | TRBV18 | NA | 14 | TGTGCCAGCTCACCAAGTGGACAGGGATATGGCTACACCTTC | CASSPSGQGYGYTF
NA | TRBJ2-1 | TRBV6-6 | NA | 14 | TGTGCCAGCAGTGGGGACTCCTCCTACAATGAGCAGTTCTTC | CASSGDSSYNEQFF
TRBD1 | TRBJ2-7 | TRBV6-5 | NA | 14 | TGTGCCAGCAGTTTGGACAGGGGTTGGAACGAGCAGTACTTC | CASSLDRGWNEQYF
NA | TRBJ2-1 | TRBV27 | NA | 16 | TGTGCCAGCAGTTTATCGGTAGGGGTGTCCTACAATGAGCAGTTCTTC | CASSLSVGVSYNEQFF
NA | TRBJ2-7 | TRBV6-1 | NA | 14 | TGTGCCAGCAGTGAGTCTTGGTCAGGGTACGAGCAGTACTTC | CASSESWSGYEQYF
TRBD1 | TRBJ2-7 | TRBV19 | NA | 15 | TGTGCCAGTAATGCGACAGGGGGCGGAACCTACGAGCAGTACTTC | CASNATGGGTYEQYF
NA | TRBJ2-7 | TRBV27 | NA | 14 | TGTGCCAGCAGCCGTATGGGGGGAGCCTACGAGCAGTACTTC | CASSRMGGAYEQYF
TRBD1 | TRBJ2-7 | TRBV7-9 | NA | 14 | TGTGCCAGCAGCCCTCCGGGACAGGGCTACGAGCAGTACTTC | CASSPPGQGYEQYF
TRBD2 | TRBJ2-7 | TRBV9 | NA | 17 | TGTGCCAGCAGCGTAGGGATTAGCGGGGCTGCCCGGGACGAGCAGTACTTC | CASSVGISGAARDEQYF
TRBD1 | TRBJ1-2 | TRBV18 | few | 14 | TGTGCCGCGACCGGGACAGAAGCTAACTATGGCTACACCTTC | CAATGTEANYGYTF
TRBD1 | TRBJ1-5 | TRBV27 | many | 17 | TGTGCCAGCAGTTTCCTACCCACAGGGGAGGGCAATCAGCCCCAGCATTTT | CASSFLPTGEGNQPQHF
TRBD2 | TRBJ2-1 | TRBV6-6 | NA | 14 | TGTGCCAGCAGTAGTCGGGAGGGGAGCAATGAGCAGTTCTTC | CASSSREGSNEQFF
NA | TRBJ2-5 | TRBV30 | NA | 12 | TGTGCCTGGAGTTCGAGATGGGAGACCCAGTACTTC | CAWSSRWETQYF
NA | TRBJ2-7 | TRBV19 | few | 14 | TGTGCCAGTAGTATGGTCGGCGGGCCCTACGAGCAGTACTTC | CASSMVGGPYEQYF
NA | TRBJ2-3 | TRBV12-3/TRBV12-4 | NA | 13 | TGTGCCAGCAGCCGACAGTTTACAGATACGCAGTATTTT | CASSRQFTDTQYF
NA | TRBJ1-1 | TRBV14 | NA | 14 | TGTGCCAGCAGCCAAGATCCGGGCGGGACTGAAGCTTTCTTT | CASSQDPGGTEAFF
TRBD1 | TRBJ1-1 | TRBV2 | NA | 13 | TGTGCCAGCACCGGACAGGCGCAAACTGAAGCTTTCTTT | CASTGQAQTEAFF
NA | TRBJ1-5 | TRBV7-2 | NA | 15 | TGTGCCAGCAGCTTGACGGGGGGAGGCAATCAGCCCCAGCATTTT | CASSLTGGGNQPQHF
NA | TRBJ2-7 | TRBV21-1 | NA | 19 | TGTGCCAGCAGCAAATTTCTCCAGGGGGCAACCTCTGGATCCTACGAGCAGTACTTC | CASSKFLQGATSGSYEQYF
NA | TRBJ2-6 | TRBV14 | NA | 15 | TGTGCCAGCAGCCCGTCGAGTGGTGGGGCCAACGTCCTGACTTTC | CASSPSSGGANVLTF
TRBD2 | TRBJ2-1 | TRBV7-3 | NA | 15 | TGTGCCAGCAGCCCGGCGGCTAGCGGGCTAGGTGAGCAGTTCTTC | CASSPAASGLGEQFF
NA | TRBJ1-5 | TRBV4-1 | NA | 15 | TGCGCCAGCAGCCAAGGCGAGAGGCAAAATCAGCCCCAGCATTTT | CASSQGERQNQPQHF
NA | TRBJ1-1 | TRBV6-1 | once | 13 | TGTGCCAGCAGTGAACAGGTGAACACTGAAGCTTTCTTT | CASSEQVNTEAFF